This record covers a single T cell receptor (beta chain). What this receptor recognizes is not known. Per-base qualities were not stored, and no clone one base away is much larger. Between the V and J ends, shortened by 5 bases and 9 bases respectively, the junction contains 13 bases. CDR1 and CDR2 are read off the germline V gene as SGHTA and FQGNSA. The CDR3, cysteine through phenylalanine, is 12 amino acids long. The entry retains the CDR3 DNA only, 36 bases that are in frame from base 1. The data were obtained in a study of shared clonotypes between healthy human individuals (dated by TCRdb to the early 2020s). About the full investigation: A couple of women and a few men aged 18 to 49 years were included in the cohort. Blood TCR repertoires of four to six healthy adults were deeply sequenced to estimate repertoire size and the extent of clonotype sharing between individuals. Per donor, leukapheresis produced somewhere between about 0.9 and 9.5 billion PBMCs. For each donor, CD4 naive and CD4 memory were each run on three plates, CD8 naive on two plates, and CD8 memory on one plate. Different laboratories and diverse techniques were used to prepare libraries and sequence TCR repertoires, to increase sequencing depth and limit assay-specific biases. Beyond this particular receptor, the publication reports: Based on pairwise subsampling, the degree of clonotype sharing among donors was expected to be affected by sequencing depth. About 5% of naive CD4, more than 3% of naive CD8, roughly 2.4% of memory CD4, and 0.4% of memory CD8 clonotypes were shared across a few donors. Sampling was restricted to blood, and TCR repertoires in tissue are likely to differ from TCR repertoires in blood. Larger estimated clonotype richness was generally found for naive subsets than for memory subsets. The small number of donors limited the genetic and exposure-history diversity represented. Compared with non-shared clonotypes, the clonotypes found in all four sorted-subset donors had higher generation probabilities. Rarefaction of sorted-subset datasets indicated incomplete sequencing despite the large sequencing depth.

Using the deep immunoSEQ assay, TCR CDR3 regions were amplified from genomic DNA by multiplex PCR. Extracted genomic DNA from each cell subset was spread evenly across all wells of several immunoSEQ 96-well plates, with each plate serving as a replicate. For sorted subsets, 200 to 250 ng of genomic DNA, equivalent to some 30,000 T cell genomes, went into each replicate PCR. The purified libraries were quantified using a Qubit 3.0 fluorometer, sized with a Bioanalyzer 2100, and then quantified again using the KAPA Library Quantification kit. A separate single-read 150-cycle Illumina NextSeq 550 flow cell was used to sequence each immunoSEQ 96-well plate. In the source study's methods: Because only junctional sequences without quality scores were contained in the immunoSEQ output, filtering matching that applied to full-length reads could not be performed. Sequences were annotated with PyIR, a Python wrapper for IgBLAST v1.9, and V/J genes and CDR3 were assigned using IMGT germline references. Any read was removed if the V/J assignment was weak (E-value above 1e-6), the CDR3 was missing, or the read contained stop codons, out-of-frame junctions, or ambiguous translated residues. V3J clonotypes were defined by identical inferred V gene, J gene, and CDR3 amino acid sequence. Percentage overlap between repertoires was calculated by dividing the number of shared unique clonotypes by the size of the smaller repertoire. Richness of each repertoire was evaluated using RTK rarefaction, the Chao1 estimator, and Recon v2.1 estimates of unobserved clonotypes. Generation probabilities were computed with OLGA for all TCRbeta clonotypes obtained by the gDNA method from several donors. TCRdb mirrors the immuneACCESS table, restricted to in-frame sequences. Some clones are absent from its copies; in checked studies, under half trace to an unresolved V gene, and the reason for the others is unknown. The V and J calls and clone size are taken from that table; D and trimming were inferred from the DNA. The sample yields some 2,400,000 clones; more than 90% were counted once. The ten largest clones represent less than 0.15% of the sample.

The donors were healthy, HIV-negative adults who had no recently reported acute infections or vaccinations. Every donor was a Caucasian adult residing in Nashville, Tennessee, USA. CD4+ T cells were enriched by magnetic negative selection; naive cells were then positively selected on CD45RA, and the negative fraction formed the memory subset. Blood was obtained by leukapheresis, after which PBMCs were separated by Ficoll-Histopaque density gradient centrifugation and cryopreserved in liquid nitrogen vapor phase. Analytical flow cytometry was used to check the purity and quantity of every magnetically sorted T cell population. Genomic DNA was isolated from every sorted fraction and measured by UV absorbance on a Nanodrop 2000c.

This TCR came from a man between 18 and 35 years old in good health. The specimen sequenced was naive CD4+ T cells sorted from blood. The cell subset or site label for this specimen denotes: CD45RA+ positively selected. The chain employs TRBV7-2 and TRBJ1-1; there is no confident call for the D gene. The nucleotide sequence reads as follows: TGTGCCAGCAGCCCAGAGTTGCTAAAAGCTTTCTTT. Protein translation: CASSPELLKAFF.